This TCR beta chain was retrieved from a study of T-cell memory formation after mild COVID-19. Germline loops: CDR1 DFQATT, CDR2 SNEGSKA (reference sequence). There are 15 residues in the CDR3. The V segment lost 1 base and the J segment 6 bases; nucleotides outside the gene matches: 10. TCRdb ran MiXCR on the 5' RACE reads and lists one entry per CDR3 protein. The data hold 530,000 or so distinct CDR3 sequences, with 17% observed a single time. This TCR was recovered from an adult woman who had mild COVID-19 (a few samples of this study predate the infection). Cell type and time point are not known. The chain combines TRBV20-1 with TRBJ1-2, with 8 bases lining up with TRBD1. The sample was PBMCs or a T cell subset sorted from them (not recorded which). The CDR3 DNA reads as TGCAGTGCTAGAGTGACCCAGGGGGCTACGGATGGCTACACCTTC. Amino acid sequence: CSARVTQGATDGYTF.